Listed here is a single T cell receptor beta chain. Sequenced by immunoSEQ multiplex PCR; TCRdb stores in-frame clones only, minus some. Found here are some 15,000 clones, 65% to 80% of them singletons; the top ten hold 4.9%. This record belongs to a study of tumor-infiltrating lymphocytes in localized non-small cell lung cancer. CDR3 length: 14 residues. Germline values: CDR1 MNHEY, CDR2 SVGAGI. Trimming stripped 6 bases from V and 3 bases from J, with 15 bases between. The specimen sequenced was lung tumor tissue. The chain has TRBV6-5 and TRBJ2-7; D is possibly TRBD2 (5 bases). The TCR originated in a human donor with non-small cell lung cancer. The CDR3 sequence: CASRLIGGVYEQYF. CDR3 coding DNA: TGTGCCAGCAGGCTGATAGGAGGCGTCTACGAGCAGTACTTC.